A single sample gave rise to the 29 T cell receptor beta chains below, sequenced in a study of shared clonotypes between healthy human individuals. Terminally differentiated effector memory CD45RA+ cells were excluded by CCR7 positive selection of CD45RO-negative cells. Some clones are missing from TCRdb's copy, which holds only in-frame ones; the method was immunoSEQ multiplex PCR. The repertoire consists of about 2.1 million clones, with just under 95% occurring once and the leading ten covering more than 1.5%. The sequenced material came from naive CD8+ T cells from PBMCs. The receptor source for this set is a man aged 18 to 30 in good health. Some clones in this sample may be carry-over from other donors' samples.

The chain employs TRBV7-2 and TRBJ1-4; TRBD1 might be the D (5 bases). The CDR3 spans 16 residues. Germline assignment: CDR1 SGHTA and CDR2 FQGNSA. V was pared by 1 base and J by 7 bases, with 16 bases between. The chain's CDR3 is CASSLGGEGFSEKLFF. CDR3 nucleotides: TGTGCCAGCAGCTTAGGAGGGGAGGGCTTTTCTGAAAAACTGTTTTTT.

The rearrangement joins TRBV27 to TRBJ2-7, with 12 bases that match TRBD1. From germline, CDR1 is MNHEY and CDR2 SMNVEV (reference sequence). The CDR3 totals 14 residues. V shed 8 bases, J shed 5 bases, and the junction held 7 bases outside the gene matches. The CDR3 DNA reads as TGTGCCAGCGGGACAGGGGGCTATCATCACGAGCAGTACTTC. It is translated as CASGTGGYHHEQYF.

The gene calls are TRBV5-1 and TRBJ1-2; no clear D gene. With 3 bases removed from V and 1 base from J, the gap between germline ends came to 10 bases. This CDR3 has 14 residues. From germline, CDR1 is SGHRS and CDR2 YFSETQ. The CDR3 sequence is CASSSESFNYGYTF. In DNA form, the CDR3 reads TGCGCCAGCAGCTCAGAATCCTTTAACTATGGCTACACCTTC.

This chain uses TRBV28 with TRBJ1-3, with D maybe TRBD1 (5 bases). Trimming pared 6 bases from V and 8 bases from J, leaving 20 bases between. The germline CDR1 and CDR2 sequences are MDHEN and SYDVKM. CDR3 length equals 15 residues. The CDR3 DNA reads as TGTGCCAGCAGATTTTCGAGGTCTCAGGGCCACACCATATATTTT. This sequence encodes CASRFSRSQGHTIYF. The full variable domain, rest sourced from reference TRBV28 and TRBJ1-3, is DVKVTQSSRYLVKRTGEKVFLECVQDMDHENMFWYRQDPGLGLRLIYFSYDVKMKEKGDIPEGYSVSREKKERFSLILESASTNQTSMYLCASRFSRSQGHTIYFGEGSWLTVV.

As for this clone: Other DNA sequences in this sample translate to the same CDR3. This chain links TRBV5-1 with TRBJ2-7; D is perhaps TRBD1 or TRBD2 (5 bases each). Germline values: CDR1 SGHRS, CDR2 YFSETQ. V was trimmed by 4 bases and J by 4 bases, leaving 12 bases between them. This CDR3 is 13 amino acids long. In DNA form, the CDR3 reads TGCGCCAGCAGCCCCGGTGGGGGTTACGAGCAGTACTTC. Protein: CASSPGGGYEQYF.

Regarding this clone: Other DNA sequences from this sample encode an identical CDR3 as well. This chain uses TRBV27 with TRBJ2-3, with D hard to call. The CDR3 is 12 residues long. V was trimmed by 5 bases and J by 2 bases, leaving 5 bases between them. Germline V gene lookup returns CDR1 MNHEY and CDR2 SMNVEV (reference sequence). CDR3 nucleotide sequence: TGTGCCAGCAGTCCCAACACAGATACGCAGTATTTT. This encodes CASSPNTDTQYF.

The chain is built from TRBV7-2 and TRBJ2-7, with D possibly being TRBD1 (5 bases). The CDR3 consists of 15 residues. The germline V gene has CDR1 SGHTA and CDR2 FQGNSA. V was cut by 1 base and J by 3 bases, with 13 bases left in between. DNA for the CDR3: TGTGCCAGCAGCTTAGGGCCTCAGGGATACTACGAGCAGTACTTC. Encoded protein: CASSLGPQGYYEQYF.

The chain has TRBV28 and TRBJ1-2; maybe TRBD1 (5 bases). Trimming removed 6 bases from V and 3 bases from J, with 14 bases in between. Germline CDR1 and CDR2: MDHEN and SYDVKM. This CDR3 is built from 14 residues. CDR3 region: CASRHRFDDYGYTF. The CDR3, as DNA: TGTGCCAGCAGGCACAGGTTTGACGACTATGGCTACACCTTC.

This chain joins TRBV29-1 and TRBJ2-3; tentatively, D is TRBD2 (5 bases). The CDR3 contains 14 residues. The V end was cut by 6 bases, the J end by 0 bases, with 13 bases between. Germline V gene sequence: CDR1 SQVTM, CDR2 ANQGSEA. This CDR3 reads CSVPSASSTDTQYF. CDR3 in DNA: TGCAGCGTCCCGTCGGCTAGCAGCACAGATACGCAGTATTTT.

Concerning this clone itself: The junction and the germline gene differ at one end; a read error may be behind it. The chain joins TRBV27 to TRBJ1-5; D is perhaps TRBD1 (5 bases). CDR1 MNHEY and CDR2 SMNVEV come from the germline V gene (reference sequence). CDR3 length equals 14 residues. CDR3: CASSVSGISQPQHF. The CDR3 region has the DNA TGTGCCAGCAGTGTATCAGGGATCAGTCAGCCCCAGCATTTT.

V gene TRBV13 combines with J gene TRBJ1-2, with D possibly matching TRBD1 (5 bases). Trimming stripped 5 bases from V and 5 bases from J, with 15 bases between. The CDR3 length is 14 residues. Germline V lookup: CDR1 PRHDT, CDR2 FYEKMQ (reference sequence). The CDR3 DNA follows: TGTGCCAGCAGCCAACCGGGACCTGGGTATGGCTACACCTTC. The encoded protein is CASSQPGPGYGYTF.

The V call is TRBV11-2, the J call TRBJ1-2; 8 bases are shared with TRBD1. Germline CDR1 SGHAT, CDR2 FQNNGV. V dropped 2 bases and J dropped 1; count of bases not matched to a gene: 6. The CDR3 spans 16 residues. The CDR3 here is CASSLSGQEGNYGYTF. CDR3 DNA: TGTGCCAGCAGCTTATCGGGACAGGAGGGTAACTATGGCTACACCTTC.

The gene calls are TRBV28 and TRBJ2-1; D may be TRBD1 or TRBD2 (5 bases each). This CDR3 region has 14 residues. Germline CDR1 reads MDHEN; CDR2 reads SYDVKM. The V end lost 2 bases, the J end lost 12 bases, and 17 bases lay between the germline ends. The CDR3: CASSLPHEPGTQFF. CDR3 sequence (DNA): TGTGCCAGCAGTTTACCCCATGAGCCGGGGACGCAGTTCTTC.

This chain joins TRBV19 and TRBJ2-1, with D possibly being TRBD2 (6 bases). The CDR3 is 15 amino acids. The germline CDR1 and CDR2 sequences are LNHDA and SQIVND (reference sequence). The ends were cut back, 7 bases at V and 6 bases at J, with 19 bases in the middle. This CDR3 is CASTEGGGLSNEQFF. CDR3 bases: TGTGCCAGTACCGAGGGTGGGGGGTTATCCAATGAGCAGTTCTTC.

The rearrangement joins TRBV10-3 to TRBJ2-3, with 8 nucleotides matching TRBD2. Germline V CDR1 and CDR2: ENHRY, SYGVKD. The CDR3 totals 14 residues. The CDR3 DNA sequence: TGTGCAATCGGGGGGGAGTCTAGCACAGATACGCAGTATTTT. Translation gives CAIGGESSTDTQYF.

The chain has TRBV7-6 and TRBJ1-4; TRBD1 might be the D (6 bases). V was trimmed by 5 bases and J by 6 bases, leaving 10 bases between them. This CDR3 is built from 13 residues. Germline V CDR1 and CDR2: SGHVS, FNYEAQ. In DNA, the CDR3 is TGTGCCAGCAGCCCGCACAGGGATGAAAAACTGTTTTTT. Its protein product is CASSPHRDEKLFF.

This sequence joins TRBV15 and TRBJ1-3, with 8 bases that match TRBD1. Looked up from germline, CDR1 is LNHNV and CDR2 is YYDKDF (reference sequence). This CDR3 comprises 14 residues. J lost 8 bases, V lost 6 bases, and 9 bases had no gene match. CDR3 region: CATSPTGDLDTIYF. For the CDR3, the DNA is TGTGCCACCAGTCCGACAGGGGATTTGGACACCATATATTTT. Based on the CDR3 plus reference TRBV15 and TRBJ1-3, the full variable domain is DAMVIQNPRYQVTQFGKPVTLSCSQTLNHNVMYWYQQKSSQAPKLLFHYYDKDFNNEADTPDNFQSRRPNTSFCFLDIRSPGLGDTAMYLCATSPTGDLDTIYFGEGSWLTVV.

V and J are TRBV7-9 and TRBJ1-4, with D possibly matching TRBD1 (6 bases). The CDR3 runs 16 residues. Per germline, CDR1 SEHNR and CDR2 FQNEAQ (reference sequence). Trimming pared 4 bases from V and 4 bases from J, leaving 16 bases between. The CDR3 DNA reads TGTGCCAGCAGCTCGAGGGAAGGGGGTATTAATGAAAAACTGTTTTTT. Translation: CASSSREGGINEKLFF.

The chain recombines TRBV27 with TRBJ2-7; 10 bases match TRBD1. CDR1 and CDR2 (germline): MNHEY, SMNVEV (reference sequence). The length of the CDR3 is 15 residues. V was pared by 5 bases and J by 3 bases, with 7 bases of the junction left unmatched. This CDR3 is CASSQGTGVSYEQYF. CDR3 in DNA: TGTGCCAGCAGTCAGGGGACAGGGGTTAGCTACGAGCAGTACTTC.

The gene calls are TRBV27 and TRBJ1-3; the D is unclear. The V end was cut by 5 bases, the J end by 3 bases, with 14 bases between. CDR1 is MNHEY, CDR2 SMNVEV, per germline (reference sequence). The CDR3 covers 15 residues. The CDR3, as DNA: TGTGCCAGCAGTCCCTATCCGGTGGATGGAAACACCATATATTTT. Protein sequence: CASSPYPVDGNTIYF.

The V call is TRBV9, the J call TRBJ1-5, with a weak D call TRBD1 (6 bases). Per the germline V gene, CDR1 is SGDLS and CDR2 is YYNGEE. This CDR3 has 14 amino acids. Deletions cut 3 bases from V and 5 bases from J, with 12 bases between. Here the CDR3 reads CASSGRGDDQPQHF. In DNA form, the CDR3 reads TGTGCCAGCAGCGGCAGGGGAGACGATCAGCCCCAGCATTTT.

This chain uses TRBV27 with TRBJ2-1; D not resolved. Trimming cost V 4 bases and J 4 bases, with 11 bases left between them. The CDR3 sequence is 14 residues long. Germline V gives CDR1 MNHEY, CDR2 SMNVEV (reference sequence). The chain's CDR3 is CASSYSGQYNEQFF. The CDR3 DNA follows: TGTGCCAGCAGTTATTCCGGGCAATACAATGAGCAGTTCTTC.

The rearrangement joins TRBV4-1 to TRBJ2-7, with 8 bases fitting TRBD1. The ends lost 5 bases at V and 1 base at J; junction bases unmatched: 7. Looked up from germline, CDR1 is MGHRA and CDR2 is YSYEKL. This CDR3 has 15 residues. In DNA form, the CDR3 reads TGCGCCAGCAGCGACCCTGACAGGGGATCCTACGAGCAGTACTTC. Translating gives CASSDPDRGSYEQYF.

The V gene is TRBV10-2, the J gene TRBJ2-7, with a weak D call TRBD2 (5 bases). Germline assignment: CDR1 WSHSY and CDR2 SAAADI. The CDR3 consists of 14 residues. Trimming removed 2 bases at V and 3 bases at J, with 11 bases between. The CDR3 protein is CASSERGRLYEQYF. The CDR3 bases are TGCGCCAGCAGTGAGAGAGGGCGGCTCTACGAGCAGTACTTC.

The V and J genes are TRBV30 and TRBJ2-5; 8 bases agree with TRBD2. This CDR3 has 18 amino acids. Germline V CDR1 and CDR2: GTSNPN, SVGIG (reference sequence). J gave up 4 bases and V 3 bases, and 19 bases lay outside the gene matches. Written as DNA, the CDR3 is TGTGCCTGGAGCCTCCCCAGGGTTCGGGAGGGCCCTGGAGAGACCCAGTACTTC. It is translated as CAWSLPRVREGPGETQYF. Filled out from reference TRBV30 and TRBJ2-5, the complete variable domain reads SQTIHQWPATLVQPVGSPLSLECTVEGTSNPNLYWYRQAAGRGLQLLFYSVGIGQISSEVPQNLSASRPQDRQFILSSKKLLLSDSGFYLCAWSLPRVREGPGETQYFGPGTRLLVL.

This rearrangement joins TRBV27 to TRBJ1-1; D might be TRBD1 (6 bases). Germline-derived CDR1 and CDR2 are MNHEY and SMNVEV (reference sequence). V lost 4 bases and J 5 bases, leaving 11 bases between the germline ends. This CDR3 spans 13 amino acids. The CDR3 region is CASSWNRVTEAFF. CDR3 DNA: TGTGCCAGCAGTTGGAACAGGGTTACTGAAGCTTTCTTT.

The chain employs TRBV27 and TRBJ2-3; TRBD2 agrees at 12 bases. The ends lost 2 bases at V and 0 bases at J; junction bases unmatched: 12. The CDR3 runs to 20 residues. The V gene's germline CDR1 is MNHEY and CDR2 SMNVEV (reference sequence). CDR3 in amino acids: CASSLKIGLAGFPSTDTQYF. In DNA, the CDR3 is TGTGCCAGCAGTTTAAAAATAGGACTAGCGGGATTCCCTAGCACAGATACGCAGTATTTT.

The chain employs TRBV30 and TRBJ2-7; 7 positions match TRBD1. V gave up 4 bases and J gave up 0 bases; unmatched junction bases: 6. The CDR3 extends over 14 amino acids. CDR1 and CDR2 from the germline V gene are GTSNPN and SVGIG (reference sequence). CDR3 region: CAWKVRDSSYEQYF. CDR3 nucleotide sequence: TGTGCCTGGAAGGTCCGGGACAGCTCCTACGAGCAGTACTTC. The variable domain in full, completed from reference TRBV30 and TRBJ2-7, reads SQTIHQWPATLVQPVGSPLSLECTVEGTSNPNLYWYRQAAGRGLQLLFYSVGIGQISSEVPQNLSASRPQDRQFILSSKKLLLSDSGFYLCAWKVRDSSYEQYFGPGTRLTVT.

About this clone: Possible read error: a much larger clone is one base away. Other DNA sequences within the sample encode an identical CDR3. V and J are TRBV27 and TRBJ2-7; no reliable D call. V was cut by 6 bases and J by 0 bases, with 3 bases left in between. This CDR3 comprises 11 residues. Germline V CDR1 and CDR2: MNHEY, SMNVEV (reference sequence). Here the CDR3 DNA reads TGTGCCAGCAGCTCCTCCTACGAGCAGTACTTC. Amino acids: CASSSSYEQYF.